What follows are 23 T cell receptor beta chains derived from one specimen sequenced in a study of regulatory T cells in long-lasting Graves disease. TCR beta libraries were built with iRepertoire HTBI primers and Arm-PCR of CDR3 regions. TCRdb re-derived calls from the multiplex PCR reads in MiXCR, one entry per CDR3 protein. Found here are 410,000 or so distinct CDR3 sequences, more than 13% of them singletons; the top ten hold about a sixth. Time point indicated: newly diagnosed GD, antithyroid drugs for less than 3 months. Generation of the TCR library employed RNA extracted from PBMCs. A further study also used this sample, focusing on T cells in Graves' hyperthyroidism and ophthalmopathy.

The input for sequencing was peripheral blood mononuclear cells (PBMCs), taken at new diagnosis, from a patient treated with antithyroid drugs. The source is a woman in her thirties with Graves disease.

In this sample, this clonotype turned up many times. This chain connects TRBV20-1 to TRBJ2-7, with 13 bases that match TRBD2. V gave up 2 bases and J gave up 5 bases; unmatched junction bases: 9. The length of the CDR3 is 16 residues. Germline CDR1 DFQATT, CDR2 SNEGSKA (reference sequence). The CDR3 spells CSARPDRTSGSDEQYF. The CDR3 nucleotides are TGCAGTGCTAGACCGGACCGGACTAGCGGGAGTGACGAGCAGTACTTC.

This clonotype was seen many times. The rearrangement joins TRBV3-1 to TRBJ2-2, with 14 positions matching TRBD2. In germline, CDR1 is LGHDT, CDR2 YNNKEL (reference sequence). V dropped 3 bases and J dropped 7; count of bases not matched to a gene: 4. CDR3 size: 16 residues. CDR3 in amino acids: CASSQGLAGVFGELFF. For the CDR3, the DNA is TGTGCCAGCAGCCAGGGACTAGCGGGAGTGTTCGGGGAGCTGTTTTTT. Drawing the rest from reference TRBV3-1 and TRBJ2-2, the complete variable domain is DTAVSQTPKYLVTQMGNDKSIKCEQNLGHDTMYWYKQDSKKFLKIMFSYNNKELIINETVPNRFSPKSPDKAHLNLHINSLELGDSAVYFCASSQGLAGVFGELFFGEGSRLTVL.

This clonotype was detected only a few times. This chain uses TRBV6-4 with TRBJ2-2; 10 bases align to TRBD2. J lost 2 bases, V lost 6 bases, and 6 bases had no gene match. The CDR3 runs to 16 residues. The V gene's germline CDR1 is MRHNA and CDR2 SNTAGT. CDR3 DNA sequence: TGTGCCAGCAGGATCCTAGCGGGGGTTAACACCGGGGAGCTGTTTTTT. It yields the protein CASRILAGVNTGELFF.

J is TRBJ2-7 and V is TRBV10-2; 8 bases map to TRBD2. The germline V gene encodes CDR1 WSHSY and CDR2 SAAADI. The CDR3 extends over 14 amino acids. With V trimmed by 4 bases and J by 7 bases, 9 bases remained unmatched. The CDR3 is CASSGTSWKGEQYF. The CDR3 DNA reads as TGCGCCAGCAGTGGGACTAGCTGGAAGGGGGAGCAGTACTTC.

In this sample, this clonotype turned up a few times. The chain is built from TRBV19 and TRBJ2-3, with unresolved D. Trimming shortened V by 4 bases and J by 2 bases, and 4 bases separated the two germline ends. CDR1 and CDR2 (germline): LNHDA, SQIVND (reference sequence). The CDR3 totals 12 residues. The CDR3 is CASSKTTDTQYF. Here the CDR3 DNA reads TGTGCCAGTAGTAAGACCACAGATACGCAGTATTTT.

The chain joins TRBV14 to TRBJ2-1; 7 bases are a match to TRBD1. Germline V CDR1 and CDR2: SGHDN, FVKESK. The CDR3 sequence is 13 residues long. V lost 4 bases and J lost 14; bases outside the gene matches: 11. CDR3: CASSPQGDIREFF. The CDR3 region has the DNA TGTGCCAGCAGCCCCCAGGGGGACATAAGGGAGTTCTTC.

The CDR3, as DNA: TGCGCCAGCAGCTTACAAACAGGGTGGAGTGAAAAACTGTTTTTT. Protein sequence: CASSLQTGWSEKLFF. This sequence joins TRBV5-1 and TRBJ1-4; perhaps TRBD1 as D (6 bases). CDR1 is SGHRS, CDR2 YFSETQ, per germline. Trimming removed 2 bases from V and 7 bases from J, with 15 bases in between. The CDR3 is 15 residues long.

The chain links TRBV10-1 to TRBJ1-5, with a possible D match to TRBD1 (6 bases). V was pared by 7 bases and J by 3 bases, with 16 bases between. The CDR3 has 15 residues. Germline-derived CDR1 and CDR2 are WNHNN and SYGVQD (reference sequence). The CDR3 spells CASMGGADPNQPQHF. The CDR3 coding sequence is TGCGCCAGCATGGGGGGCGCGGATCCCAATCAGCCCCAGCATTTT.

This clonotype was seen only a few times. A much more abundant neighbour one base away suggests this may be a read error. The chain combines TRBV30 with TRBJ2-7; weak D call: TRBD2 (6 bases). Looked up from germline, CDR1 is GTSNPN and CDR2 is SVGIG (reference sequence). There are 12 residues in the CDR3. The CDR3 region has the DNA TGTGCCCGGAGGGAAGGGGTTTACGAGCAGTACTTC. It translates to CARREGVYEQYF.

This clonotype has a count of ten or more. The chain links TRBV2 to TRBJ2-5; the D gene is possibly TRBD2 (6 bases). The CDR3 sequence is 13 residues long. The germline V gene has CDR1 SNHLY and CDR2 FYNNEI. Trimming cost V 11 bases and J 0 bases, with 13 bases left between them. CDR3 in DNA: TGTGCCGGGAGAAGGGACTACCAAGAGACCCAGTACTTC. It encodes CAGRRDYQETQYF.

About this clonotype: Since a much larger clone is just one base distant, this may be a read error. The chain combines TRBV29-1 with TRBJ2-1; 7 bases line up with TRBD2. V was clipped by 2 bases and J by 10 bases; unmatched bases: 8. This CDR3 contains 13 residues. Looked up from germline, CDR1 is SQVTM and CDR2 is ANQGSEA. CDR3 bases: TGCAGCGTTGAAACTAGTAGGGACTACGAGCAGTTCTTC. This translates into CSVETSRDYEQFF.

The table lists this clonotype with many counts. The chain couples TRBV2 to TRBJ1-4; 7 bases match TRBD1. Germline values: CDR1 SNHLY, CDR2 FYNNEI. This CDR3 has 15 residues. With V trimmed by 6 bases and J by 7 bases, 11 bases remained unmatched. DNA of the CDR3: TGTGCCAGCAGCGCCATGGGGACAGCCCTTGAAAAACTGTTTTTT. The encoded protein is CASSAMGTALEKLFF.

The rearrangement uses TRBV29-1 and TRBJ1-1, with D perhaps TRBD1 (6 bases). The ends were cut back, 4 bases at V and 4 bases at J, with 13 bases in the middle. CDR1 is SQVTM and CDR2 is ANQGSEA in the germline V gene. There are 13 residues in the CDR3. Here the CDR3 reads CSVVRGASTEAFF. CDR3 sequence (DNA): TGCAGCGTTGTACGGGGGGCGAGCACTGAAGCTTTCTTT.

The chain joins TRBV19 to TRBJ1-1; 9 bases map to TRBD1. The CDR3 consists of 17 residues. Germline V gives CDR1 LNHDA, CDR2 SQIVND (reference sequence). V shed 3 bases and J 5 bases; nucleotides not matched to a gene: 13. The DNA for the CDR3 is TGTGCCAGTAGTATTTCGGACAGGGGTGTCATGCGAACTGAAGCTTTCTTT. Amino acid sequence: CASSISDRGVMRTEAFF.

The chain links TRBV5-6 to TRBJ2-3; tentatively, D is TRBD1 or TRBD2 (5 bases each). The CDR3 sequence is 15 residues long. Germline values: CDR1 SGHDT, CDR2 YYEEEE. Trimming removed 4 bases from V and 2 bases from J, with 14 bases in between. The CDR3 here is CASSSTGTATDTQYF. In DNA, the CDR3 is TGTGCCAGCAGCAGTACCGGGACGGCCACAGATACGCAGTATTTT.

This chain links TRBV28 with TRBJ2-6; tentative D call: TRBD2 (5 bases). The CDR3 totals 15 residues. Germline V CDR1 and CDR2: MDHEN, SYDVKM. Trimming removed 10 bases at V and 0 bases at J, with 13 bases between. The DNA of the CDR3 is TGTGCCATCGAGGGCACGGACTCTGGGGCCAACGTCCTGACTTTC. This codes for CAIEGTDSGANVLTF.

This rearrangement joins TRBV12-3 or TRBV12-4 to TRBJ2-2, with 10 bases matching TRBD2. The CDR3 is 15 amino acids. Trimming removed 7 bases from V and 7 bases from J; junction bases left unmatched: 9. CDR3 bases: TGTGCCAGCAATCCAGCGGGAGGGCCAAGCGGGGAGCTGTTTTTT. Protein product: CASNPAGGPSGELFF.

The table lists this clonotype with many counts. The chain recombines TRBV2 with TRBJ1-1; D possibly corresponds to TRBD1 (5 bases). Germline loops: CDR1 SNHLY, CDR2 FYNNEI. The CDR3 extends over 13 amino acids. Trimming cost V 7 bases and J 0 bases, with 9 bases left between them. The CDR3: CASKTGLNTEAFF. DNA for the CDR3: TGTGCCAGCAAAACAGGTTTGAACACTGAAGCTTTCTTT.

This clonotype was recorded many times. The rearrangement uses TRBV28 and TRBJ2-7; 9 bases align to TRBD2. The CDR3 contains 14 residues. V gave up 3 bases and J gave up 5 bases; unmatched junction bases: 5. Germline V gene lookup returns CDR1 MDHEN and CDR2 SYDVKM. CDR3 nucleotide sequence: TGTGCCAGCAGTTTTTGGCGGGAGGGCGACGAGCAGTACTTC. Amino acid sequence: CASSFWREGDEQYF.

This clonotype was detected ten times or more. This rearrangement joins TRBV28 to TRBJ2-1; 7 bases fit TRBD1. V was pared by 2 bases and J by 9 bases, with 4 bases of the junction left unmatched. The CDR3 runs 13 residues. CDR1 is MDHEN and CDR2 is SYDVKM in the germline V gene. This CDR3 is CASSLINRGEQFF. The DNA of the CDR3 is TGTGCCAGCAGTTTAATAAACAGGGGTGAGCAGTTCTTC. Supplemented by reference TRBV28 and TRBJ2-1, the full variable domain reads DVKVTQSSRYLVKRTGEKVFLECVQDMDHENMFWYRQDPGLGLRLIYFSYDVKMKEKGDIPEGYSVSREKKERFSLILESASTNQTSMYLCASSLINRGEQFFGPGTRLTVL.

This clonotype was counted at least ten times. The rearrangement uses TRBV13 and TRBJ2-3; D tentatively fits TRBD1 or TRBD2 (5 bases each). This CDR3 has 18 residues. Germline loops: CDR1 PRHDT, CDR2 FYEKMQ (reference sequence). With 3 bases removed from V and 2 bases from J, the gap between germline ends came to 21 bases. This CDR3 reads CASSFRDRLQVVTDTQYF. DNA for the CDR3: TGTGCCAGCAGCTTTCGGGACCGGCTACAGGTGGTCACAGATACGCAGTATTTT.

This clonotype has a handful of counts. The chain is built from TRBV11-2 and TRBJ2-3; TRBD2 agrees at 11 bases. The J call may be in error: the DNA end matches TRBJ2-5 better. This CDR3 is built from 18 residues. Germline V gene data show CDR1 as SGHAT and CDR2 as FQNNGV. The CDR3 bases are TGTGCCAGCAGCTTTGGGACTAGCGGTACCGCAGCAGGTGGGACCCAGTACTTC. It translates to CASSFGTSGTAAGGTQYF.

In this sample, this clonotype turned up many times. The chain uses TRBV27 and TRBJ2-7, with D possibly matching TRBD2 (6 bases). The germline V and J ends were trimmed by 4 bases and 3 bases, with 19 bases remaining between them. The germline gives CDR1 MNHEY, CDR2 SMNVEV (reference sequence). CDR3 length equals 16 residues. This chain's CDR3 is CASSYATGTLRYEQYF. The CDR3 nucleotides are TGTGCCAGCAGTTATGCGACCGGGACTCTCCGCTACGAGCAGTACTTC.